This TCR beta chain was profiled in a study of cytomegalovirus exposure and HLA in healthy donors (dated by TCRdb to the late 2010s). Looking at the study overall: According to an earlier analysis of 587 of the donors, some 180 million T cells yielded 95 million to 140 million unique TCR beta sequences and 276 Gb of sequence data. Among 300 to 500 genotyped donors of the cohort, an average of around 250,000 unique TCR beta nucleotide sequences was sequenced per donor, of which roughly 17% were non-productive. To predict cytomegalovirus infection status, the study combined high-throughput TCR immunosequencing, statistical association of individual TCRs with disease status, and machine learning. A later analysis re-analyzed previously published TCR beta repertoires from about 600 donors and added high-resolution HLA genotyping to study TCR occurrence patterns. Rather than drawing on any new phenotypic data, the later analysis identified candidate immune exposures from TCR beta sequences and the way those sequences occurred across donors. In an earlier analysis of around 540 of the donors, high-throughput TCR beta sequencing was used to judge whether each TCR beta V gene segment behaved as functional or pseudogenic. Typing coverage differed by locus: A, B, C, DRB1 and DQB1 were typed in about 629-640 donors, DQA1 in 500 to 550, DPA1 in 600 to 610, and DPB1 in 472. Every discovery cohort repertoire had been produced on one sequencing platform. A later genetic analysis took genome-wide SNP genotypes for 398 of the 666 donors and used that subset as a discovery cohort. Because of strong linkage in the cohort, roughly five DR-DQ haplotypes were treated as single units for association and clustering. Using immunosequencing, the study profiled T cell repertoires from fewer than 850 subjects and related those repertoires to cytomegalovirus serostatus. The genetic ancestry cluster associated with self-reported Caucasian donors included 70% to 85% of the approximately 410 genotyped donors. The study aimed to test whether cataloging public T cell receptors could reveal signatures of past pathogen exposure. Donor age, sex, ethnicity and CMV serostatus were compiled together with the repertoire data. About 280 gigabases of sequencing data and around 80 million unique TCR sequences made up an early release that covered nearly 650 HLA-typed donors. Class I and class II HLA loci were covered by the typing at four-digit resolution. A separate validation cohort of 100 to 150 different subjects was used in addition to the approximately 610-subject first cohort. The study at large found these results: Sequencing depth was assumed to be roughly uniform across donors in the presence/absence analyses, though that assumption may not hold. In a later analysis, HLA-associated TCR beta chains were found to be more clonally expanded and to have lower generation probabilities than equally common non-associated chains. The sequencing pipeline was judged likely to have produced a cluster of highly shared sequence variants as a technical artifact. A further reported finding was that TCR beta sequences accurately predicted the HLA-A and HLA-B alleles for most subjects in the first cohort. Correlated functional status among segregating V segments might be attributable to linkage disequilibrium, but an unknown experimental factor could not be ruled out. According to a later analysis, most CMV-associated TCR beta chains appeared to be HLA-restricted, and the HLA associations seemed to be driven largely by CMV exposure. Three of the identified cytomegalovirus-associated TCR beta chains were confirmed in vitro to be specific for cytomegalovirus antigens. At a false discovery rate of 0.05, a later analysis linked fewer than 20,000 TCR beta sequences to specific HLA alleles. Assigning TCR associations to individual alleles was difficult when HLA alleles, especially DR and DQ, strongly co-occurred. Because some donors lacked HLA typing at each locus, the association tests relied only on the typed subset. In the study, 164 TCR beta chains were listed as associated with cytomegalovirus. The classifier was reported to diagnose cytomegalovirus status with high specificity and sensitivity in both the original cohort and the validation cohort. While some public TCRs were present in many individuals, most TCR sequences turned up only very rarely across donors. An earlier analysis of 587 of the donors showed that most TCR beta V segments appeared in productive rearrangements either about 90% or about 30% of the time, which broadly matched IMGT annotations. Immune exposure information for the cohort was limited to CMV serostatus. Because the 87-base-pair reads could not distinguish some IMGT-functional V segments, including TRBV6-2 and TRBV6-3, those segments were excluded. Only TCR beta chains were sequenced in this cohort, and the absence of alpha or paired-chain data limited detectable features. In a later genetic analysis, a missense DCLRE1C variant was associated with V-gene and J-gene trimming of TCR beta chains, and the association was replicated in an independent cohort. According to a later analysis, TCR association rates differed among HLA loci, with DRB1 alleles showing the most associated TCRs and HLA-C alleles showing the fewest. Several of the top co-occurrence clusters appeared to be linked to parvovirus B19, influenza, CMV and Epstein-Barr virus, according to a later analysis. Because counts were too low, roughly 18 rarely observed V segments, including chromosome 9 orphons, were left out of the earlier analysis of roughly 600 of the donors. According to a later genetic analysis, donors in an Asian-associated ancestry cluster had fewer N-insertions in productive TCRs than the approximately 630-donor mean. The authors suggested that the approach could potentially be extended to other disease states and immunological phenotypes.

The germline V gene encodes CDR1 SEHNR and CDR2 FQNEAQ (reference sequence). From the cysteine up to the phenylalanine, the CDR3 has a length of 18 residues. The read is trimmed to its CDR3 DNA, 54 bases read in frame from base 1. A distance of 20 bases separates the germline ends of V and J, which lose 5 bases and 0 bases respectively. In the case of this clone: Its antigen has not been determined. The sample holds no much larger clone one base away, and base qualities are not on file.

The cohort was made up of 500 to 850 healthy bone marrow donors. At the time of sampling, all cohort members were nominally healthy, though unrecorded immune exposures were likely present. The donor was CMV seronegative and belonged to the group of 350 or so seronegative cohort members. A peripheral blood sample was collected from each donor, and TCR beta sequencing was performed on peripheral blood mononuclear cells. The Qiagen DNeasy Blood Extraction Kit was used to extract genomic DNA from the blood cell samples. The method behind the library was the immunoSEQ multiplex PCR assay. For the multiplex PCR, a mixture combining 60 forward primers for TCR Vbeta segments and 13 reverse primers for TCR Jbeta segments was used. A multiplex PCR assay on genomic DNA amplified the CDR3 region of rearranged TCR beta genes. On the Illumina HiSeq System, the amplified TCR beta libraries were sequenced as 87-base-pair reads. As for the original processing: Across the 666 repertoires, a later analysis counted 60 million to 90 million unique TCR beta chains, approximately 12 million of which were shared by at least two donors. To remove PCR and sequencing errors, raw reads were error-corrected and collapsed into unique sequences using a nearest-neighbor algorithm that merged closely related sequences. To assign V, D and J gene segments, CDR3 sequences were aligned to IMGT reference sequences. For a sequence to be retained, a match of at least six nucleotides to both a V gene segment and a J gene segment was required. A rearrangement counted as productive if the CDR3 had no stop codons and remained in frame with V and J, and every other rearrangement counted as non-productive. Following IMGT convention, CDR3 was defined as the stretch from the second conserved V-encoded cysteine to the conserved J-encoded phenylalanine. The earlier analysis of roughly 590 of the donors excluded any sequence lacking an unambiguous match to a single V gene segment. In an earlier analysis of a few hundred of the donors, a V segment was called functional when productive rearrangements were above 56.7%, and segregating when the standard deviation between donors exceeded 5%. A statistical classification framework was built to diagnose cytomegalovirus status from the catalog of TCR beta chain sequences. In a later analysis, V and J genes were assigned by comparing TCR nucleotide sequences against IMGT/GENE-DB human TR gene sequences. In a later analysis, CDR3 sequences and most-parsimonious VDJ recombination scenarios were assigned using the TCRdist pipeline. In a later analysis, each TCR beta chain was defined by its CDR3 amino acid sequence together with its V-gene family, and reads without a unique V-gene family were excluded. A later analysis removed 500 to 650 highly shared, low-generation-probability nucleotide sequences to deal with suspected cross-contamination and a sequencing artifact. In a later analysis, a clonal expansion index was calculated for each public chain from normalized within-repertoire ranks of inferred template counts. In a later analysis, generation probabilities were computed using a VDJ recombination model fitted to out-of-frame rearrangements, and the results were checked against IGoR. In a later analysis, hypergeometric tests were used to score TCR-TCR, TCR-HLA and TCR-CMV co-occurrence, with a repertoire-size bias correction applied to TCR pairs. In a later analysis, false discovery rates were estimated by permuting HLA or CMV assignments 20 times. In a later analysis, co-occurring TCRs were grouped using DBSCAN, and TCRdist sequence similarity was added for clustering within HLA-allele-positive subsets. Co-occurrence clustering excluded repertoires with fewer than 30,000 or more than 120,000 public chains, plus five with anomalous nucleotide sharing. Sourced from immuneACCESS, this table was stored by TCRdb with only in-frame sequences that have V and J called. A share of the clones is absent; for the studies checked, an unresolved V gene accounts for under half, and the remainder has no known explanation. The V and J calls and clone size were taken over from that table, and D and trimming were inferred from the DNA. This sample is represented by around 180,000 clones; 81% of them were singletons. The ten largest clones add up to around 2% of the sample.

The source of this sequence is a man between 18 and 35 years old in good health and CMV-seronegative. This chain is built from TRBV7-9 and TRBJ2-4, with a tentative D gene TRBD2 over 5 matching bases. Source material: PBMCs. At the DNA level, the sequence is TGTGCCAGCAGCGCATCATTCGGGAACCCTTTAGCCAAAAACATTCAGTACTTC. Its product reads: CASSASFGNPLAKNIQYF.